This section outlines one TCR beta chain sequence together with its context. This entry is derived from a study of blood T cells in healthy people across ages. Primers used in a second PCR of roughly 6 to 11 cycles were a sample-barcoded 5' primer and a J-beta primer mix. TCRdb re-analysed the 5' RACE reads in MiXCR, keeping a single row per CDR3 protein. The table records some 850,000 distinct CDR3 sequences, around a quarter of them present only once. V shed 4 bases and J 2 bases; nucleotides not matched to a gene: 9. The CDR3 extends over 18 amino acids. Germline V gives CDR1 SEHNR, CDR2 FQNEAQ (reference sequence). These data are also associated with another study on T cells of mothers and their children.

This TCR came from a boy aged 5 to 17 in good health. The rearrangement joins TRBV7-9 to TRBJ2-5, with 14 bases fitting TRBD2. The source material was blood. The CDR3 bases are TGTGCCAGCAGCTCGGGACTAGCGGGGGTTTATGTACAAGAGACCCAGTACTTC. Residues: CASSSGLAGVYVQETQYF.